This is a list of T cell receptor beta chains from one sample in a study of regulatory T cells in long-lasting Graves disease. A single record per CDR3 protein comes from TCRdb applying MiXCR to the multiplex PCR reads. Among 540,000 or so distinct CDR3 sequences, approximately 12% were seen once, and the ten largest hold 8% to 10%. The sample was also linked to a second study, of T cells in Graves' hyperthyroidism and ophthalmopathy.

This specimen consisted of peripheral blood mononuclear cells (PBMCs), obtained at new diagnosis, from a patient treated with antithyroid drugs. These receptors were collected from a man between 25 and 39 years old with Graves disease. Both conserved end residues are part of each CDR3. D genes are given only for firm matches. Some rows mark clone size as missing; the rest say once, few, many or name a class of expanded clone.

V: TRBV5-5
J: TRBJ2-2
D: -
size: many
CDR3: CASSFSAYSNTGELFF
DNA: TGTGCCAGCAGCTTCTCAGCTTATTCGAACACCGGGGAGCTGTTTTTT

V: TRBV6-5
J: TRBJ2-3
D: -
size: few
CDR3: CASSYSFRATSTDTQYF
DNA: TGTGCCAGCAGTTACTCGTTCAGGGCAACTAGCACAGATACGCAGTATTTT

V: TRBV30
J: TRBJ1-2
D: -
size: many
CDR3: CAWSPGSGYTF
DNA: TGTGCCTGGAGTCCAGGTTCCGGCTACACCTTC

V: TRBV12-3/TRBV12-4
J: TRBJ1-1
D: -
size: many
CDR3: CASSPLRNRGTEAFF
DNA: TGTGCCAGCAGTCCCCTCAGGAATAGGGGCACTGAAGCTTTCTTT

V: TRBV7-2
J: TRBJ2-7
D: TRBD1
size: many
CDR3: CASSRGTGAGEQYF
DNA: TGTGCCAGCAGCCGCGGGACAGGGGCAGGGGAGCAGTACTTC

V: TRBV12-5
J: TRBJ2-3
D: TRBD2
size: many
CDR3: CASGLVPGGRGTDTQYF
DNA: TGTGCTAGTGGTTTGGTACCTGGCGGGAGGGGCACAGATACGCAGTATTTT

V: TRBV2
J: TRBJ2-2
D: -
size: -
CDR3: CARGGLGNTGELFF
DNA: TGTGCCAGAGGGGGGCTGGGGAACACCGGGGAGCTGTTTTTT

V: TRBV5-1
J: TRBJ2-5
D: -
size: many
CDR3: CASSLGRGKETQYF
DNA: TGCGCCAGCAGCTTGGGGAGGGGAAAAGAGACCCAGTACTTC

V: TRBV27
J: TRBJ2-5
D: -
size: many
CDR3: CASSLAPAGGETQYF
DNA: TGTGCCAGCAGTTTGGCCCCAGCTGGGGGGGAGACCCAGTACTTC

V: TRBV7-9
J: TRBJ2-7
D: -
size: many
CDR3: CASSLVGVTYEQYF
DNA: TGTGCCAGCAGCTTAGTTGGTGTCACCTACGAGCAGTACTTC

V: TRBV6-2/TRBV6-3
J: TRBJ2-1
D: TRBD2
size: many
CDR3: CASSYTSGSSYNEQFF
DNA: TGTGCCAGCAGCTATACTAGCGGGAGCTCCTACAATGAGCAGTTCTTC

V: TRBV19
J: TRBJ1-5
D: -
size: few
CDR3: CASKTRGDQPQHF
DNA: TGTGCCAGTAAGACACGGGGGGATCAGCCCCAGCATTTT

V: TRBV20-1
J: TRBJ2-5
D: -
size: many
CDR3: CSAPGAEGTQYF
DNA: TGCAGTGCCCCGGGGGCCGAGGGGACCCAGTACTTC

V: TRBV10-2
J: TRBJ1-1
D: -
size: -
CDR3: CASRIGIMNTEAFF
DNA: TGCGCCAGCAGGATAGGAATCATGAACACTGAAGCTTTCTTT

V: TRBV30
J: TRBJ2-1
D: TRBD2
size: -
CDR3: CAWSVIYLADGEQFF
DNA: TGTGCCTGGAGTGTAATTTACCTAGCGGACGGTGAGCAGTTCTTC

V: TRBV7-3
J: TRBJ2-3
D: -
size: -
CDR3: CASSRDNTYTQYF
DNA: TGTGCCAGCAGTCGGGACAACACATATACGCAGTATTTT

V: TRBV6-2/TRBV6-3
J: TRBJ2-3
D: TRBD1
size: -
CDR3: CASSGWTGDTQYF
DNA: TGTGCCAGCAGTGGCTGGACAGGGGATACGCAGTATTTT

V: TRBV4-2
J: TRBJ2-3
D: TRBD2
size: -
CDR3: CASSQAGLAGVTDTQYF
DNA: TGTGCCAGCAGCCAAGCGGGACTAGCGGGTGTTACAGATACGCAGTATTTT

V: TRBV19
J: TRBJ1-2
D: -
size: -
CDR3: CASSPSGHGYTF
DNA: TGTGCCAGTAGCCCCTCCGGTCATGGCTACACCTTC

V: TRBV20-1
J: TRBJ2-3
D: TRBD2
size: many
CDR3: CSVLDVSSGTRPDTQYF
DNA: TGCAGTGTTCTAGATGTTTCTAGCGGTACAAGGCCAGATACGCAGTATTTT

V: TRBV24-1
J: TRBJ2-1
D: -
size: few
CDR3: CATRDYNEQFF
DNA: TGTGCCACCCGGGACTACAATGAGCAGTTCTTC

V: TRBV28
J: TRBJ2-3
D: -
size: many
CDR3: CASSFLWEAITDTQYF
DNA: TGTGCCAGCAGTTTTTTGTGGGAGGCAATCACAGATACGCAGTATTTT

V: TRBV10-3
J: TRBJ1-5
D: -
size: many
CDR3: CAITGDSNQPQHF
DNA: TGTGCCATCACCGGGGACAGCAATCAGCCCCAGCATTTT

V: TRBV7-9
J: TRBJ1-4
D: -
size: few
CDR3: CASSDTVGTTNEKLFF
DNA: TGTGCCAGCAGCGACACTGTGGGGACAACTAATGAAAAACTGTTTTTT

V: TRBV20-1
J: TRBJ2-1
D: -
size: -
CDR3: CSASGLNSYNEQFF
DNA: TGCAGTGCTAGCGGGCTCAACTCCTACAATGAGCAGTTCTTC

V: TRBV3-1
J: TRBJ2-3
D: -
size: many
CDR3: CASSSSKDTQYF
DNA: TGTGCCAGCAGCTCCTCTAAAGATACGCAGTATTTT

V: TRBV2
J: TRBJ2-4
D: -
size: many
CDR3: CASSERAGLAKNIQYF
DNA: TGTGCCAGCAGTGAAAGGGCAGGGTTAGCCAAAAACATTCAGTACTTC

V: TRBV19
J: TRBJ2-2
D: -
size: few
CDR3: CASSIVGAGNTGELFF
DNA: TGTGCCAGTAGTATAGTGGGGGCGGGTAACACCGGGGAGCTGTTTTTT

V: TRBV20-1
J: TRBJ2-5
D: TRBD2
size: many
CDR3: CSVGREVETQYF
DNA: TGCAGTGTGGGACGGGAGGTAGAGACCCAGTACTTC

V: TRBV10-3
J: TRBJ2-2
D: TRBD1
size: few
CDR3: CAIRRGPGELFF
DNA: TGTGCCATCAGAAGGGGGCCCGGGGAGCTGTTTTTT

V: TRBV5-1
J: TRBJ1-1
D: -
size: -
CDR3: CASSKVNTEAFF
DNA: TGCGCCAGCAGCAAAGTGAACACTGAAGCTTTCTTT

V: TRBV28
J: TRBJ1-4
D: -
size: -
CDR3: CASSPGTFTNEKLFF
DNA: TGTGCCAGCAGTCCCGGGACGTTCACTAATGAAAAACTGTTTTTT

V: TRBV18
J: TRBJ1-5
D: -
size: many
CDR3: CASSPGIGYDQPQHF
DNA: TGTGCCAGCTCACCAGGGATCGGCTACGATCAGCCCCAGCATTTT

V: TRBV28
J: TRBJ1-1
D: -
size: many
CDR3: CASIGRGIEAFF
DNA: TGTGCCAGCATTGGGAGGGGGATTGAAGCTTTCTTT

V: TRBV29-1
J: TRBJ1-2
D: TRBD1
size: few
CDR3: CSVSDRGYGYTF
DNA: TGCAGCGTATCCGACAGGGGCTATGGCTACACCTTC

V: TRBV5-6
J: TRBJ1-1
D: TRBD1
size: many
CDR3: CASRFDRGFSNTEAFF
DNA: TGTGCCAGCAGATTTGACAGGGGATTCTCGAACACTGAAGCTTTCTTT

V: TRBV12-3/TRBV12-4
J: TRBJ2-1
D: -
size: many
CDR3: CASSFRGPEEQFF
DNA: TGTGCCAGCAGTTTTCGGGGTCCTGAGGAGCAGTTCTTC

V: TRBV5-5
J: TRBJ1-3
D: TRBD1
size: -
CDR3: CASSWKGARSGNTIYF
DNA: TGTGCCAGCAGCTGGAAGGGGGCTCGCTCTGGAAACACCATATATTTT

V: TRBV20-1
J: TRBJ1-2
D: -
size: many
CDR3: CSASSSGGYYGYTF
DNA: TGCAGTGCTAGTTCGTCGGGAGGTTACTATGGCTACACCTTC

V: TRBV12-3/TRBV12-4
J: TRBJ2-1
D: TRBD2
size: many
CDR3: CASRATSGKGEQFF
DNA: TGTGCCAGCAGAGCGACTAGCGGGAAGGGTGAGCAGTTCTTC

V: TRBV5-1
J: TRBJ2-3
D: -
size: many
CDR3: CASSLAADTQYF
DNA: TGTGCCAGCAGCTTGGCCGCAGATACGCAGTATTTT

V: TRBV19
J: TRBJ2-1
D: -
size: few
CDR3: CASSIEGGAPFYNEQFF
DNA: TGTGCCAGTAGTATAGAGGGGGGGGCCCCCTTCTACAATGAGCAGTTCTTC

V: TRBV11-1
J: TRBJ2-1
D: TRBD1
size: many
CDR3: CASSPEGQVYNEQFF
DNA: TGTGCCAGCAGCCCAGAGGGACAGGTATACAATGAGCAGTTCTTC

V: TRBV7-9
J: TRBJ1-6
D: -
size: many
CDR3: CASTSGAGYSPLHF
DNA: TGTGCCAGCACCTCAGGGGCTGGGTATTCACCCCTCCACTTT

V: TRBV9
J: TRBJ2-7
D: TRBD2
size: many
CDR3: CASSSSGIFYEQYF
DNA: TGTGCCAGCAGCTCTAGCGGGATCTTCTACGAGCAGTACTTC

V: TRBV20-1
J: TRBJ2-2
D: -
size: few
CDR3: CSAPDSVWNTGELFF
DNA: TGCAGTGCTCCCGACTCAGTCTGGAACACCGGGGAGCTGTTTTTT

V: TRBV27
J: TRBJ1-2
D: -
size: many
CDR3: CASSFGRDYGYTF
DNA: TGTGCCAGCAGCTTTGGTAGGGACTATGGCTACACCTTC

V: TRBV18
J: TRBJ2-3
D: TRBD2
size: many
CDR3: CASSPRLAGGPDTQYF
DNA: TGTGCCAGCTCACCCAGACTAGCGGGAGGGCCGGATACGCAGTATTTT

V: TRBV2
J: TRBJ1-2
D: -
size: -
CDR3: CASSEAPRGVYGYTF
DNA: TGTGCCAGCAGTGAAGCTCCGCGGGGGGTTTATGGCTACACCTTC

V: TRBV20-1
J: TRBJ2-1
D: -
size: many
CDR3: CSAEEGGITRGNEQFF
DNA: TGCAGTGCTGAAGAGGGGGGGATCACCCGGGGGAATGAGCAGTTCTTC

V: TRBV28
J: TRBJ2-5
D: -
size: many
CDR3: CGSGEFMETQYF
DNA: TGTGGGTCAGGGGAATTTATGGAGACCCAGTACTTC

V: TRBV7-9
J: TRBJ2-2
D: -
size: few
CDR3: CASRSGFANTGELFF
DNA: TGTGCCAGCAGGTCCGGGTTCGCGAACACCGGGGAGCTGTTTTTT

V: TRBV27
J: TRBJ2-5
D: TRBD1
size: many
CDR3: CASSPVPGQGTQYF
DNA: TGTGCCAGCAGTCCTGTCCCGGGACAGGGAACCCAGTACTTC

V: TRBV27
J: TRBJ2-3
D: -
size: -
CDR3: CATLERGTDTQYF
DNA: TGTGCCACCCTGGAGAGGGGCACAGATACGCAGTATTTT

V: TRBV3-1
J: TRBJ2-7
D: -
size: many
CDR3: CASSQSLEQYF
DNA: TGTGCCAGCAGCCAGAGTTTAGAGCAGTACTTC